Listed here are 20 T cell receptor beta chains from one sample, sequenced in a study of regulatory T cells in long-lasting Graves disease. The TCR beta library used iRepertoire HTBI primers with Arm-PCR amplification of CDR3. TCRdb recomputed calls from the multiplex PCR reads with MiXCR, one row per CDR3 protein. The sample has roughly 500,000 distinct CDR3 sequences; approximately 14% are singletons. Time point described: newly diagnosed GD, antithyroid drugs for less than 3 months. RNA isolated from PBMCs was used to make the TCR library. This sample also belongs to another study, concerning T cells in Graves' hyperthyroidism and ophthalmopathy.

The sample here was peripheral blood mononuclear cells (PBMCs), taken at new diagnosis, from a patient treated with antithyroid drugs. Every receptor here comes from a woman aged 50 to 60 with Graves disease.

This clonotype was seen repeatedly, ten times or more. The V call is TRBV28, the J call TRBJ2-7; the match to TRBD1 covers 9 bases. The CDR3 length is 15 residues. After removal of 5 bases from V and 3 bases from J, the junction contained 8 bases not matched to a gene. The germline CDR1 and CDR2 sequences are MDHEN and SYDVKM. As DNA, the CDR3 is TGTGCCAGCAGTCCCGGGACAGGGAATAACTACGAGCAGTACTTC. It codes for CASSPGTGNNYEQYF.

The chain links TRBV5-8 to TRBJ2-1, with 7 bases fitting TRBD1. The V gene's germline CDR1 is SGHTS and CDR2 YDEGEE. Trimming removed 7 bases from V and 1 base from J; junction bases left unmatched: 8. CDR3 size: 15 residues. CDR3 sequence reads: CASSTRTGSYNEQFF. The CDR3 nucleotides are TGTGCCAGCTCCACCCGGACAGGTTCCTACAATGAGCAGTTCTTC.

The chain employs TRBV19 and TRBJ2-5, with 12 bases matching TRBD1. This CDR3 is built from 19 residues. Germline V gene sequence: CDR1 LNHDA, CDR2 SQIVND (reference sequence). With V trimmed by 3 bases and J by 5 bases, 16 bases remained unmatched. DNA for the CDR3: TGTGCCAGTAGTATGATCGGGACAGGGGGCGCGGGGCTCACGGAGACCCAGTACTTC. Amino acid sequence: CASSMIGTGGAGLTETQYF.

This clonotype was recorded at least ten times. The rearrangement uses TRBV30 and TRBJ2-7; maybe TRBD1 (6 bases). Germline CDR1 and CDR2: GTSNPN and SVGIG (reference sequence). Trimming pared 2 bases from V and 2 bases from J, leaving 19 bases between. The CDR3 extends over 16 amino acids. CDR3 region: CAWSTRTGTRTYEQYF. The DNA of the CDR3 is TGTGCCTGGAGTACCCGAACCGGGACAAGGACCTACGAGCAGTACTTC.

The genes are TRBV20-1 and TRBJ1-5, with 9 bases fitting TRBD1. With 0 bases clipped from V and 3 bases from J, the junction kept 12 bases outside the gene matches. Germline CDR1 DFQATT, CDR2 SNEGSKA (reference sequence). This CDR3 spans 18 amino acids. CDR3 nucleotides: TGCAGTGCTAGAGATTCGAGGACAGGGGATGATGACAATCAGCCCCAGCATTTT. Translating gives CSARDSRTGDDDNQPQHF.

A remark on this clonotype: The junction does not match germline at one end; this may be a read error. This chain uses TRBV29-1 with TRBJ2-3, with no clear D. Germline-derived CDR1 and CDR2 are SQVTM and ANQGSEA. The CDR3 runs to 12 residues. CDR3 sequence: CSVEDNADTQYF. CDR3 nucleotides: TGCAGCGTAGAAGACAATGCAGATACGCAGTATTTT.

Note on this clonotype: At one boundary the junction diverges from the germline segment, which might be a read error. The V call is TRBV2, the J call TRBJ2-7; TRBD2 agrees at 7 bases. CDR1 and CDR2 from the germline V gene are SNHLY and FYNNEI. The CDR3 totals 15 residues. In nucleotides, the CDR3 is TGCGCCAGCAGCCAAGCGGGGCAGGGCTCCTACGAGCAGTACTTC. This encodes CASSQAGQGSYEQYF.

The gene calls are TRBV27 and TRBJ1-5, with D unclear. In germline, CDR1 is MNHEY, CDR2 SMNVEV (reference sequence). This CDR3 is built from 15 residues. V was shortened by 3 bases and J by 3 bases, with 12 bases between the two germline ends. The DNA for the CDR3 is TGTGCCAGCAGTTTTGATGGGAGGGACAATCAGCCCCAGCATTTT. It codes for CASSFDGRDNQPQHF.

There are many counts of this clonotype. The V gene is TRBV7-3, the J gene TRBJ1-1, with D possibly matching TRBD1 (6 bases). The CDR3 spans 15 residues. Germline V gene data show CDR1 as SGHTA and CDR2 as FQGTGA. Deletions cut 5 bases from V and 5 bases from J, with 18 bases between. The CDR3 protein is CASSIEQGGRTEAFF. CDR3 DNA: TGTGCCAGCAGCATAGAACAGGGAGGTAGGACTGAAGCTTTCTTT.

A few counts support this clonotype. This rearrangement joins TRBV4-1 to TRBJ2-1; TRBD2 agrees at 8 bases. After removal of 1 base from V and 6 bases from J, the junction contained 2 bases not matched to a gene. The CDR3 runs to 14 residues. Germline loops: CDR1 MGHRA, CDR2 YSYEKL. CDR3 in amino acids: CASSQVLAGNEQFF. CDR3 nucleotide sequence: TGCGCCAGCAGCCAAGTTCTAGCGGGCAATGAGCAGTTCTTC.

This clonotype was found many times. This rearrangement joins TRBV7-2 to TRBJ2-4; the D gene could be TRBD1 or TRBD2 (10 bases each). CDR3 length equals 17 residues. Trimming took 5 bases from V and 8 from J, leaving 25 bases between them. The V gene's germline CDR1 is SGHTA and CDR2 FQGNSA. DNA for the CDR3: TGTGCCAGCAGCACAGCGGGGGGGGACAGGGGTAGTTACATTCAGTACTTC. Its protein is CASSTAGGDRGSYIQYF.

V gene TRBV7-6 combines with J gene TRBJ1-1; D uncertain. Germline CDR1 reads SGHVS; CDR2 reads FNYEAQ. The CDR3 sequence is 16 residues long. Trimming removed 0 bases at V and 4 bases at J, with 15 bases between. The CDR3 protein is CASSLAGYTRATEAFF. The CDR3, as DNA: TGTGCCAGCAGCTTAGCCGGTTATACGAGGGCCACTGAAGCTTTCTTT. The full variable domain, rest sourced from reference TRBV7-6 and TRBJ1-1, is GAGVSQSPRYKVTKRGQDVALRCDPISGHVSLYWYRQALGQGPEFLTYFNYEAQQDKSGLPNDRFSAERPEGSISTLTIQRTEQRDSAMYRCASSLAGYTRATEAFFGQGTRLTVV.

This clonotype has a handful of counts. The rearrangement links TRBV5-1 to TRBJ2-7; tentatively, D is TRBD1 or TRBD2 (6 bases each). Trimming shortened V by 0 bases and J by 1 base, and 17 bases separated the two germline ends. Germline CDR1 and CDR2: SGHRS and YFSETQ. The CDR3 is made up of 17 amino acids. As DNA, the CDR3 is TGCGCCAGCAGCTTGGTAATCGGGGGCCCAAGGTCCTACGAGCAGTACTTC. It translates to CASSLVIGGPRSYEQYF.

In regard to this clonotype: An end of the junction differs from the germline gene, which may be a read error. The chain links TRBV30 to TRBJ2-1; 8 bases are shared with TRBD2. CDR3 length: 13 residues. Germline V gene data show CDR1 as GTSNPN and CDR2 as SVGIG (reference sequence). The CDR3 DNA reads TGTGCCCGGAGGGTGGCGGGAGGCAATGAGCAGTTCTTC. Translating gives CARRVAGGNEQFF.

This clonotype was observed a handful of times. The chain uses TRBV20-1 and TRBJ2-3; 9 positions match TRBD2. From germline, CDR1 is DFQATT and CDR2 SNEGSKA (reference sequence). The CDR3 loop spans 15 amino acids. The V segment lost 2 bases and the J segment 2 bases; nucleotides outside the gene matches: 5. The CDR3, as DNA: TGCAGTGCTAGACGACTAGCGGTTAACACAGATACGCAGTATTTT. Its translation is CSARRLAVNTDTQYF.

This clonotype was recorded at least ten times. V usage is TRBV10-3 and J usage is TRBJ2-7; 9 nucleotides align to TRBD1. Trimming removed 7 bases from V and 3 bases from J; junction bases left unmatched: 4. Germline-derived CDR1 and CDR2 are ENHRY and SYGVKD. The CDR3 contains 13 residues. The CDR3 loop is CAINPGQGYEQYF. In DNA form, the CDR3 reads TGTGCCATCAACCCGGGACAGGGCTACGAGCAGTACTTC.

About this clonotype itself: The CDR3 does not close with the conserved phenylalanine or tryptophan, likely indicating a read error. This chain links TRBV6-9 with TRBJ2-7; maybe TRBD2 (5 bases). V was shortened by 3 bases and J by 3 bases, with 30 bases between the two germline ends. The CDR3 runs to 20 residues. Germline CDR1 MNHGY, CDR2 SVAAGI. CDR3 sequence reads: CASSYSGGVGGSAGGYEQYS. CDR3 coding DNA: TGTGCCAGCAGTTACTCAGGAGGTGTGGGCGGTAGTGCGGGTGGCTACGAGCAGTACTCC.

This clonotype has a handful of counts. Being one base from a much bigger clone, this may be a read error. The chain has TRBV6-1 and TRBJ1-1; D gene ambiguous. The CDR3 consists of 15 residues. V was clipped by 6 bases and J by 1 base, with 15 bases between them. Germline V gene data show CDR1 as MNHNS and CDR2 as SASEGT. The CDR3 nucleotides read TGTGCCAGCAGCTGGGCGGGCGACGGGAACACTGAAGCTTTCTTT. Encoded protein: CASSWAGDGNTEAFF.

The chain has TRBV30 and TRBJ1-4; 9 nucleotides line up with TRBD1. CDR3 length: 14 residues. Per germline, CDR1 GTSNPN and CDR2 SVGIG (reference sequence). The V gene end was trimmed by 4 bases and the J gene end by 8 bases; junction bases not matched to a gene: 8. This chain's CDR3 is CAWNNGQGPEKLFF. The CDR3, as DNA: TGTGCCTGGAACAACGGACAGGGGCCCGAAAAACTGTTTTTT.

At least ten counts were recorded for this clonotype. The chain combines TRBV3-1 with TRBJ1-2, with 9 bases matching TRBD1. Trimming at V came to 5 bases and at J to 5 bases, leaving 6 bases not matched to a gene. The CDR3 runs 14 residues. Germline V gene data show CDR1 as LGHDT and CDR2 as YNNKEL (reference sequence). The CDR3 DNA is TGTGCCAGCAGCAACCGACAGGGGGTTTATGGCTACACCTTC. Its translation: CASSNRQGVYGYTF. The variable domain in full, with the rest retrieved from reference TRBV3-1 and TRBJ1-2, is DTAVSQTPKYLVTQMGNDKSIKCEQNLGHDTMYWYKQDSKKFLKIMFSYNNKELIINETVPNRFSPKSPDKAHLNLHINSLELGDSAVYFCASSNRQGVYGYTFGSGTRLTVV.